The rows below give T cell receptor beta chains drawn from one sample of a study of blood T cell repertoires in COVID-19. Assay: immunoSEQ multiplex PCR; the TCRdb copy retains only in-frame clones and omits some. The sample yields about 170,000 clones, about 88% seen once. Sequenced: peripheral blood. The receptors here all came from a man aged 45-60 years who had recovered from COVID-19. CDR3s include the opening cysteine and the closing phenylalanine or tryptophan. Fields, in order: V gene, D gene, J gene, clone size, CDR3 DNA, CDR3 protein. The D gene is left open where the match is weak. The size field is filled for only some rows; it gives once, few, many or a size class.

TRBV18	.	TRBJ1-5	.	TGTGCCAGCTCCAGGGAATTGGAGCAGCCCCAGCATTTT	CASSRELEQPQHF
TRBV19	.	TRBJ1-2	few	TGTGCCAGTAGTATACGACAAGCTAACTATGGCTACACCTTC	CASSIRQANYGYTF
TRBV13	TRBD1	TRBJ1-4	medium-sized	TGTGCCAGCAGCTTAGCGGGACAGGGGGCTACAACTAATGAAAAACTGTTTTTT	CASSLAGQGATTNEKLFF
TRBV9	.	TRBJ2-2	.	TGTGCCAGCAGCGTATCAAACACCGGGGAGCTGTTTTTT	CASSVSNTGELFF
TRBV2	TRBD2	TRBJ2-1	.	TGTGCCAGCAGTCCACTACTAGCGGGGGGTGAGCAGTTCTTC	CASSPLLAGGEQFF
TRBV2	TRBD1	TRBJ2-5	.	TGTGCCAGCAGTGAACAGGGGGCCAATATACAAGAGACCCAGTACTTC	CASSEQGANIQETQYF
TRBV19	TRBD1	TRBJ2-7	once	TGTGCCAGTAGTCCGACGGACAGGGGTTCCCTCTACGAGCAGTACTTC	CASSPTDRGSLYEQYF
TRBV7-3	TRBD2	TRBJ2-2	.	TGTGCCAGCAGCCGTGGGACTAGCGGGAGCGGCGGGGAGCTGTTTTTT	CASSRGTSGSGGELFF
TRBV21-1	.	TRBJ1-1	.	TGTGCCAGCAGCCCTAAAAAAGGGACAATGAACACTGAAGCTTTCTTT	CASSPKKGTMNTEAFF
TRBV6-5	.	TRBJ1-2	.	TGTGCCAGCAGTTACATATTGGACAGTAATTCGGATGGCTACACCTTC	CASSYILDSNSDGYTF
TRBV18	TRBD2	TRBJ2-3	.	TGTGCCAGCTCACCAACTAGCGGGGGGTACACAGATACGCAGTATTTT	CASSPTSGGYTDTQYF
TRBV19	.	TRBJ1-1	.	TGTGCCAGTAAAAGAGTTACAGACCAGAACACTGAAGCTTTCTTT	CASKRVTDQNTEAFF
TRBV28	.	TRBJ1-2	.	TGTGCCAGCAGTTTATCCGCAGCTAACTATGGCTACACCTTC	CASSLSAANYGYTF
TRBV9	TRBD1	TRBJ2-2	.	TGTGCCAGCAGCCCCGGACAGGGTTTTAACACCGGGGAGCTGTTTTTT	CASSPGQGFNTGELFF
TRBV10-3	.	TRBJ2-2	.	TGTGCCATCAGTGAGTCGAAGCAGGGGTCCGGGGAGCTGTTTTTT	CAISESKQGSGELFF
TRBV7-6	TRBD1	TRBJ2-2	.	TGTGCCAGCAGCCTCGACAGGGGGCTGAGGAACACCGGGGAGCTGTTTTTT	CASSLDRGLRNTGELFF
TRBV21-1	.	TRBJ1-5	.	TGTGCCAGCAGCTCGACCGGACAGGGCCATTTTAGCAATCAGCCCCAGCATTTT	CASSSTGQGHFSNQPQHF
TRBV15	.	TRBJ2-1	.	TGTGCCACCAGCAGAGAGCAGGGAGGCTACAATGAGCAGTTCTTC	CATSREQGGYNEQFF
TRBV28	TRBD2	TRBJ2-2	once	TGTGCCAGCAAAAGGTCGAGCGGGGGCACCGGGGAGCTGTTTTTT	CASKRSSGGTGELFF
TRBV27	.	TRBJ1-1	.	TGTGCCAGCAGGGCGGGGACTGCTAACACTGAAGCTTTCTTT	CASRAGTANTEAFF
TRBV28	.	TRBJ1-5	.	TGTGCCAGCAGTTTTTCGGGATCGCCTGGACCCCAGCATTTT	CASSFSGSPGPQHF
TRBV15	TRBD1	TRBJ1-2	.	TGTGCCGGGCCGACAGGGAGTTCTGGCTACACCTTC	CAGPTGSSGYTF
TRBV12-3/TRBV12-4	TRBD1	TRBJ2-7	.	TGTGCCAGCAGTTTTTCGACAGGGCGCGAGCAGTACTTC	CASSFSTGREQYF
TRBV5-4	.	TRBJ2-3	.	TGTGCCAGCAGCTTTGGTGGGAGCCCTAGCACAGATACGCAGTATTTT	CASSFGGSPSTDTQYF
TRBV29-1	TRBD2	TRBJ2-7	once	TGCAGCGCCAAGGGTACCAGCGGGGGGGAGCAGTACTTC	CSAKGTSGGEQYF
TRBV19	.	TRBJ2-5	.	TGTGCCAGTAGTCCACCTGTCCAGGGGGGTAAAGAGACCCAGTACTTC	CASSPPVQGGKETQYF
TRBV28	.	TRBJ2-3	.	TGTGCCAGCAGTTTCCCCCCCGGTGGCACAGATACGCAGTATTTT	CASSFPPGGTDTQYF
TRBV6-5	TRBD1	TRBJ2-2	.	TGTGCCAGCAGTTTAAAACAGGGGATCACCGGGGAGCTGTTTTTT	CASSLKQGITGELFF
TRBV21-1	.	TRBJ1-2	.	TGTGCCAGCAGCAACGGGGACAGGGTGCATGGCTACACCTTC	CASSNGDRVHGYTF
TRBV7-8	TRBD2	TRBJ2-7	.	TGTGCCAGCAGCCTAGAGGCAGGCGGGGGCTACGAGCAGTACTTC	CASSLEAGGGYEQYF
TRBV5-5	.	TRBJ2-7	.	TGTGCCAGCAGCTTGGCTCCAGGGAACGAGCAGTACTTC	CASSLAPGNEQYF
TRBV27	.	TRBJ2-5	.	TGTGCCAGCAGTCCTAAACCCGCACGGTTGTACCAAGAGACCCAGTACTTC	CASSPKPARLYQETQYF
TRBV6-2/TRBV6-3	.	TRBJ2-2	.	TGTGCCAGCAGTTACGACGGTGGGCAGGACACCGGGGAGCTGTTTTTT	CASSYDGGQDTGELFF
TRBV27	TRBD1	TRBJ2-3	.	TGTGCCAGCAGCCCCGGGACAGGGAGTGGACTGGGGGCAGATACGCAGTATTTT	CASSPGTGSGLGADTQYF
TRBV19	.	TRBJ1-2	.	TGTGCCAGTAGTATTGCAGCGAGCTATGGCTACACCTTC	CASSIAASYGYTF
TRBV5-5	.	TRBJ1-2	.	TGTGCCAGCAGCTTGGCCCCAGGGGACTATGGCTACACCTTC	CASSLAPGDYGYTF
TRBV19	.	TRBJ2-6	.	TGTGCCAGTAGACGAGGTGGGGCCAACGTCCTGACTTTC	CASRRGGANVLTF
TRBV30	.	TRBJ1-5	.	TGTGCCTGGAGTGTGGAGGGTGATCGCAATCAGCCCCAGCATTTT	CAWSVEGDRNQPQHF